Described below is a single T cell receptor (beta chain) sequence and its context. The sample has other DNA sequences that encode this CDR3 too. This entry belongs to a study of blood T cell repertoires in COVID-19. Across the study: Samples representing acute and convalescent COVID-19 were sourced from the United States, Italy and Spain. Sources were T cells, B-cell-depleted T cells, or PBMCs; the material itself was cDNA or gDNA.

Germline V gene data show CDR1 as ENHRY and CDR2 as SYGVKD. This CDR3 has 13 residues. V lost 3 bases and J lost 7, with 12 bases in between. In the source study's methods: Amplification with reference gene primers provided the estimates of nucleated cell counts. Only in-frame clones appear in the TCRdb table, and some are missing; sequencing was by immunoSEQ multiplex PCR. Clonal size and the V and J genes are those of that table, whereas D and trimming came from the DNA. The table shows 95,000 to 110,000 clones, with over 65% occurring only once. The sequence derives from a human donor in a cohort sampled during active COVID-19. The J gene is TRBJ1-1, the V gene TRBV10-3, with TRBD1 as a possible D gene (5 bases). Sequenced input: peripheral blood. The CDR3 region has the DNA TGTGCCATCAGTGAAAGGGGTCAGGATGAAGCTTTCTTT. Residues: CAISERGQDEAFF.